A single T cell receptor (beta chain) is shown here with its context. The antigen remains undetermined. The sample is drawn from a study of breast tumors, draining lymph nodes, adjacent tissues. Axillary draining lymph nodes of breast cancer patients supplied the node samples. TCRdb re-called the multiplex PCR reads through MiXCR, storing one row per CDR3 protein. The sample lists approximately 89,000 distinct CDR3 sequences; around 28% were seen once. The study, taken as a whole, reports: Compared with lymph nodes, tumors were less diverse; compared with nontumor tissue, more. The data were judged consistent with most tumor T cells coming from lymph node and expanding in tumor. The lymph node origin of tumor T cells was framed as consistent with a hypothesis, not demonstrated.

The specimen sequenced was axillary lymph node tissue. This sequence was found in a female donor with breast cancer. Some clones in this sample may be carry-over from other donors' samples.

CDR3 in DNA: TGTGCCAGCAGCTTAGGGAGACAGACCTATGGCTACACCTTC. Translation gives CASSLGRQTYGYTF. This chain connects TRBV7-2 to TRBJ1-2; weak D call: TRBD1 (5 bases). CDR3 length equals 14 residues. Germline values: CDR1 SGHTA, CDR2 FQGNSA. The V end lost 1 base, the J end lost 4 bases, and 10 bases lay between the germline ends.